This T cell receptor (beta chain) appears in the sequencing data of a study of cytomegalovirus exposure and HLA in healthy donors. For this clone: Its antigen is currently unknown.

There are 15 residues in the CDR3. V lost 2 bases and J 2 bases, leaving 12 bases between the germline ends. Germline CDR1 MNHEY, CDR2 SMNVEV (reference sequence). The donors (healthy individuals) were bone marrow donors. Researchers ran the PCR with 60 Vbeta and 13 Jbeta primers. The repertoire was sequenced with immunoSEQ multiplex PCR; TCRdb's copy has only in-frame clones and lacks some. The sample consists of 200,000 to 250,000 clones, about three quarters of them appearing once. General study findings and limits: Relative to the approximately 700-donor mean, N-insertions were reportedly fewer in an Asian-associated ancestry cluster in a later analysis. Three chains linked to CMV were shown in vitro to be specific for CMV antigens. Researchers left out some V segments, among them TRBV6-2 and TRBV6-3, as indistinguishable.

The V and J genes are TRBV27 and TRBJ1-2; weak D call: TRBD1 (6 bases). The sequencing input was PBMCs. The receptor was derived from a man in his forties or fifties in good health and CMV-seronegative. The CDR3 DNA follows: TGTGCCAGCAGTTTAGGGGGGGCGCCGAACTATGGCTACACCTTC. Protein sequence: CASSLGGAPNYGYTF.